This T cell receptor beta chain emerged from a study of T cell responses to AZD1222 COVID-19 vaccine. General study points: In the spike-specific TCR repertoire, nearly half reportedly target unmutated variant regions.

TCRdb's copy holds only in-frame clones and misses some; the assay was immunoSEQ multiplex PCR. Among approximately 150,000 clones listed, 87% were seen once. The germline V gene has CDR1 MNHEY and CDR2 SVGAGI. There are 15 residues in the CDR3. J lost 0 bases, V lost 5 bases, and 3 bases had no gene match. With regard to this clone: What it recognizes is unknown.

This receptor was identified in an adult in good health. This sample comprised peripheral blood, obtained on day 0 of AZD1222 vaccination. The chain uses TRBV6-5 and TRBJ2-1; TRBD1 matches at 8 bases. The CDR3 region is CASSLQGGSYNEQFF. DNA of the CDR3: TGTGCCAGCAGTCTACAGGGGGGCTCCTACAATGAGCAGTTCTTC.